The 22 T cell receptor beta chains presented below share a single source sample, sequenced in a study of cytomegalovirus exposure and HLA in healthy donors. Primers: 60 Vbeta forward and 13 Jbeta reverse. Sequencing was performed with immunoSEQ multiplex PCR; in TCRdb, only in-frame clones are kept and a portion is missing. Here the sample spans hundreds of thousands of clones, approximately 90% being singletons. The material sequenced was PBMCs. Receptors were obtained from a woman under 30 in good health and CMV-seronegative.

This chain connects TRBV6-6 to TRBJ1-5; D call uncertain. The CDR3 extends over 15 amino acids. CDR1 is MNHNY and CDR2 is SVGAGI in the germline V gene (reference sequence). Trimming removed 0 bases at V and 10 bases at J, with 16 bases between. The CDR3 protein is CASSYSLNLESPQHF. CDR3 sequence (DNA): TGTGCCAGCAGTTACTCGTTAAACCTCGAGTCTCCCCAGCATTTT.

This chain connects TRBV19 to TRBJ1-1; D might be TRBD1 (5 bases). This CDR3 comprises 15 residues. Germline CDR1 reads LNHDA; CDR2 reads SQIVND (reference sequence). V dropped 0 bases and J dropped 4 bases, with 12 bases sitting between them. The CDR3 bases are TGTGCCAGTAGTATAGAGGCCAGGGTGGGCACTGAAGCTTTCTTT. Translating it yields CASSIEARVGTEAFF.

V gene TRBV4-1 combines with J gene TRBJ1-2; 9 nucleotides match TRBD1. The CDR3 loop spans 14 amino acids. The junction had 4 bases not matched to a gene; V was cut back by 5 bases and J by 3 bases. Germline CDR1 reads MGHRA; CDR2 reads YSYEKL. CDR3 in DNA: TGCGCCAGCAGCTCTCGGGACAGGGACTATGGCTACACCTTC. It is translated as CASSSRDRDYGYTF.

J is TRBJ1-3 and V is TRBV11-2, with D uncertain. CDR3 length: 16 residues. Germline assignment: CDR1 SGHAT and CDR2 FQNNGV. With 3 bases removed from V and 0 bases from J, the gap between germline ends came to 12 bases. The CDR3 spells CASSFSRWFSGNTIYF. Here the CDR3 DNA reads TGTGCCAGCAGCTTTTCCCGGTGGTTCTCTGGAAACACCATATATTTT.

This clone was picked up a small number of times. The rearrangement joins TRBV6-6 to TRBJ1-1; no clear D. Germline V gives CDR1 MNHNY, CDR2 SVGAGI (reference sequence). The ends were cut back, 5 bases at V and 4 bases at J, with 14 bases in the middle. CDR3 length: 14 amino acids. CDR3 sequence reads: CASSPAGGSTEAFF. The CDR3 DNA reads TGTGCCAGCAGTCCCGCGGGAGGTAGCACTGAAGCTTTCTTT.

This chain connects TRBV7-2 to TRBJ1-1; a weak D match, TRBD1 (5 bases). Germline CDR1 SGHTA, CDR2 FQGNSA. V shed 4 bases and J shed 1 base, with 19 bases lying between them. The CDR3 extends over 17 amino acids. CDR3 sequence (DNA): TGTGCCAGCAGCTCATCTAGACCTCCCGACAGGAACACTGAAGCTTTCTTT. Amino acid sequence: CASSSSRPPDRNTEAFF.

This clone is a singleton in its sample. At one end, the junction sequence differs from germline, possibly due to a read error. The CDR3 spells CASNQAGTGFNEQFF. The CDR3 DNA sequence: TGCGCCAGCAATCAAGCCGGGACAGGGTTCAATGAGCAGTTCTTC. V and J are TRBV23-1 and TRBJ2-1; 9 nucleotides align to TRBD1. TRBV23-1 is assigned to the ORF class and has an uncertain function. This CDR3 comprises 15 residues.

The chain links TRBV11-2 to TRBJ1-2; 7 bases align to TRBD1. The CDR3 totals 14 residues. V shed 5 bases and J 5 bases; nucleotides not matched to a gene: 8. The V gene's germline CDR1 is SGHAT and CDR2 FQNNGV. The CDR3 region has the DNA TGTGCCAGCAGCCAGGGGGTGGCGGATTATGGCTACACCTTC. The encoded protein is CASSQGVADYGYTF. Drawing the rest from reference TRBV11-2 and TRBJ1-2, the complete variable domain is EAGVAQSPRYKIIEKRQSVAFWCNPISGHATLYWYQQILGQGPKLLIQFQNNGVVDDSQLPKDRFSAERLKGVDSTLKIQPAKLEDSAVYLCASSQGVADYGYTFGSGTRLTVV.

The chain links TRBV7-8 to TRBJ1-2; D gene unclear. The CDR3 consists of 16 residues. Trimming removed 3 bases at V and 8 bases at J, with 22 bases between. Germline assignment: CDR1 SGHVS and CDR2 FQNEAQ. The CDR3 loop reads CASSFTVSPQTGGYTF. CDR3 bases: TGTGCCAGCAGCTTTACAGTGTCTCCCCAAACTGGAGGCTACACCTTC.

J is TRBJ1-6 and V is TRBV7-3; no firm D call. Trimming took 2 bases from V and 8 from J, leaving 7 bases between them. This CDR3 comprises 13 residues. The germline V gene encodes CDR1 SGHTA and CDR2 FQGTGA. CDR3 sequence (DNA): TGTGCCAGCAGCTTAGCCACTGATTCACCCCTCCACTTT. It yields the protein CASSLATDSPLHF.

The count of this clone is one. This sequence joins TRBV7-8 and TRBJ2-1; perhaps TRBD2 as D (5 bases). V was trimmed by 6 bases and J by 1 base, leaving 10 bases between them. The CDR3 loop spans 14 amino acids. From germline, CDR1 is SGHVS and CDR2 FQNEAQ. As DNA, the CDR3 is TGTGCCAGCAGTCGACCGGGATCCTACAATGAGCAGTTCTTC. Translated, it gives CASSRPGSYNEQFF.

The rearrangement joins TRBV5-1 to TRBJ2-6; D is uncertain. The V gene lost 5 bases and the J gene lost 0 bases, with 15 bases spanning the gap. Germline lookup yields CDR1 SGHRS and CDR2 YFSETQ. The CDR3 sequence is 17 residues long. CDR3 in amino acids: CASRIGRGTSGANVLTF. CDR3 bases: TGCGCCAGCAGAATTGGCCGTGGTACCTCTGGGGCCAACGTCCTGACTTTC.

This rearrangement joins TRBV11-1 to TRBJ2-7; TRBD1 matches 7 bases. V shed 4 bases and J 4 bases; nucleotides not matched to a gene: 7. Germline V gene data show CDR1 as SGHAT and CDR2 as FQDESV (reference sequence). There are 14 residues in the CDR3. CDR3 DNA: TGTGCCAGCAGCTCCCTCCGGGACAGATACGAGCAGTACTTC. Translated, it gives CASSSLRDRYEQYF.

A single count supports this clone. The chain uses TRBV7-3 and TRBJ2-1, with a possible D match to TRBD2 (7 bases). This CDR3 is 15 amino acids long. Trimming took off 6 bases at V and 7 bases at J, with 19 bases between the two ends. Germline loops: CDR1 SGHTA, CDR2 FQGTGA. CDR3 region: CASRLGGGLGNEQFF. The CDR3 bases are TGTGCCAGCAGACTCGGCGGGGGCCTGGGGAATGAGCAGTTCTTC.

The DNA for the CDR3 is TGCGCCAGCAGCTCGGGACAGCCTAATCAGCCCCAGCATTTT. Encoded protein: CASSSGQPNQPQHF. V gene TRBV5-1 combines with J gene TRBJ1-5; 7 nucleotides line up with TRBD1. The CDR3 has 14 residues. Unmatched junction bases numbered 4, after V lost 3 bases and J lost 4 bases. Germline V lookup: CDR1 SGHRS, CDR2 YFSETQ.

The chain employs TRBV7-8 and TRBJ1-2, with D perhaps matching TRBD1 (5 bases). This CDR3 has 14 residues. The ends were cut back, 4 bases at V and 4 bases at J, with 13 bases in the middle. The germline gives CDR1 SGHVS, CDR2 FQNEAQ. The CDR3 nucleotides read TGTGCCAGCAGCTACGGGGGGGGTGTCTATGGCTACACCTTC. Translated: CASSYGGGVYGYTF.

Written as DNA, the CDR3 is TGCAGCGTTCATGGACAGGGGGGGTACGAGCAGTACTTC. Protein product: CSVHGQGGYEQYF. The chain carries TRBV29-1 and TRBJ2-7, with TRBD1 identical over 10 bases. The CDR3 is made up of 13 amino acids. Trimming took 5 bases from V and 4 from J; bases not matched to a gene: 5. The germline CDR1 and CDR2 sequences are SQVTM and ANQGSEA.

The chain uses TRBV18 and TRBJ2-7; 10 bases are shared with TRBD1. The trim removed 3 bases at V and 5 bases at J, leaving 13 bases unmatched. From germline, CDR1 is KGHSH and CDR2 LQKENI. The CDR3 has 17 amino acids. This CDR3 is CASSPGGPGTGANEQYF. Written as DNA, the CDR3 is TGTGCCAGCTCACCGGGGGGCCCCGGGACAGGGGCCAACGAGCAGTACTTC. Combining the CDR3 with reference TRBV18 and TRBJ2-7 gives the whole variable domain NAGVMQNPRHLVRRRGQEARLRCSPMKGHSHVYWYRQLPEEGLKFMVYLQKENIIDESGMPKERFSAEFPKEGPSILRIQQVVRGDSAAYFCASSPGGPGTGANEQYFGPGTRLTVT.

The chain combines TRBV28 with TRBJ1-2; D may be TRBD1 (5 bases). The V gene's germline CDR1 is MDHEN and CDR2 SYDVKM. Trimming stripped 6 bases from V and 8 bases from J, with 10 bases between. The CDR3 loop spans 11 amino acids. The CDR3 loop reads CASSLHRGYTF. DNA for the CDR3: TGTGCCAGCAGCCTGCACAGGGGCTACACCTTC.

This clone was found once. V usage is TRBV27 and J usage is TRBJ2-1, with TRBD1 matching 8 bases. Germline values: CDR1 MNHEY, CDR2 SMNVEV (reference sequence). This CDR3 spans 16 amino acids. With V trimmed by 3 bases and J by 7 bases, 11 bases remained unmatched. The CDR3 is CASSLFQGAGRNEQFF. The DNA for the CDR3 is TGTGCCAGCAGTTTGTTTCAGGGGGCGGGAAGGAATGAGCAGTTCTTC.

The V and J genes are TRBV7-9 and TRBJ2-5; D gene unclear. The CDR3 has 12 residues. CDR1 and CDR2 from the germline V gene are SEHNR and FQNEAQ (reference sequence). V lost 5 bases to trimming and J lost 4 bases, with 8 bases between them. CDR3 coding DNA: TGTGCCAGCAGCCCTAGTACAGAGACCCAGTACTTC. Translated: CASSPSTETQYF.

The rearrangement uses TRBV10-2 and TRBJ1-1; TRBD1 agrees at 7 bases. The J segment lost 0 bases and the V segment lost 8 bases, leaving 3 bases of the junction unmatched. Germline lookup yields CDR1 WSHSY and CDR2 SAAADI. The CDR3 consists of 13 residues. The CDR3 sequence is CASLQGLNTEAFF. The CDR3, as DNA: TGCGCCAGCCTACAGGGGTTGAACACTGAAGCTTTCTTT.